A selection of T cell receptor beta chains follows, all from one sample in a study of early stage breast cancer tumors. This table comes from immunoSEQ multiplex PCR, and its TCRdb copy is limited to in-frame clones, with some not included. Of about 21,000 clones in the sample, around 76% are singletons; the top ten hold around a quarter. Sequencing input: blood. These receptors were taken from a person in their sixties or seventies with breast cancer. Each CDR3 is given with its conserved first and last residue. Each record gives: V gene, J gene, D gene, clone size, CDR3 DNA, CDR3 protein. D genes are given only for firm matches. Not all rows give a size; the values are once, few, many and, for expanded clones, a class.

V gene: TRBV28
J gene: TRBJ2-2
D gene: TRBD2
clone size: .
CDR3 DNA: TGTGCCAGCAAGGTCCCCGTGGGGCGGGAGGGGTTCGCCGGGGAGCTGTTTTTT
CDR3 protein: CASKVPVGREGFAGELFF

V gene: TRBV5-4
J gene: TRBJ1-1
D gene: .
clone size: .
CDR3 DNA: TGTGCCACCAACCCAGGGCGAGTGGGGAACACTGAAGCTTTCTTT
CDR3 protein: CATNPGRVGNTEAFF

V gene: TRBV5-1
J gene: TRBJ2-2
D gene: TRBD2
clone size: .
CDR3 DNA: TGCGCCAGCAGCACCGGGACTAGCGGGAACACCGGGGAGCTGTTTTTT
CDR3 protein: CASSTGTSGNTGELFF

V gene: TRBV2
J gene: TRBJ1-2
D gene: TRBD1
clone size: .
CDR3 DNA: TGTGCCAGCAGAGAACAGGGGCGTTTGGCCTATGGCTACACCTTC
CDR3 protein: CASREQGRLAYGYTF

V gene: TRBV14
J gene: TRBJ2-3
D gene: TRBD2
clone size: .
CDR3 DNA: TGTGCCAGCAGCCAGACCATAGCGGGAGATGGAGATACGCAGTATTTT
CDR3 protein: CASSQTIAGDGDTQYF

V gene: TRBV7-9
J gene: TRBJ2-1
D gene: .
clone size: .
CDR3 DNA: TGTGCCAGCAGCCCTACAGGGTTGGGGTACAATGAGCAGTTCTTC
CDR3 protein: CASSPTGLGYNEQFF

V gene: TRBV5-1
J gene: TRBJ2-7
D gene: TRBD1
clone size: few
CDR3 DNA: TGCGCCAGCAAGAGAGACAGGGGTCGAGGCGAGCAGTACTTC
CDR3 protein: CASKRDRGRGEQYF

V gene: TRBV27
J gene: TRBJ1-1
D gene: TRBD1
clone size: .
CDR3 DNA: TGTGCCAGCAGTTCAACAGGGGGAGCGGGTGAAGCTTTCTTT
CDR3 protein: CASSSTGGAGEAFF

V gene: TRBV6-5
J gene: TRBJ1-1
D gene: TRBD1
clone size: .
CDR3 DNA: TGTGCCAGCAGTTCGGGACAGGGAACGGGAAAGGCTTTCTTT
CDR3 protein: CASSSGQGTGKAFF

V gene: TRBV29-1
J gene: TRBJ2-2
D gene: .
clone size: few
CDR3 DNA: TGCAGCGTTGTACGGCAGAACACCGGGGAGCTGTTTTTT
CDR3 protein: CSVVRQNTGELFF

V gene: TRBV10-3
J gene: TRBJ1-4
D gene: TRBD1
clone size: .
CDR3 DNA: TGTGCCATCCTCGACAGGGATAATGAAAAACTGTTTTTT
CDR3 protein: CAILDRDNEKLFF

V gene: TRBV5-1
J gene: TRBJ1-1
D gene: .
clone size: .
CDR3 DNA: TGCGCCAGCAGCTTCTTCCCGGGCGGGCGGAGGCAGAACACTGAAGCTTTCTTT
CDR3 protein: CASSFFPGGRRQNTEAFF

V gene: TRBV11-2
J gene: TRBJ1-2
D gene: .
clone size: .
CDR3 DNA: TGTGCCAGCAGCCCGGGACCGAGCCAGTTGTACGGCTACACCTTC
CDR3 protein: CASSPGPSQLYGYTF

V gene: TRBV9
J gene: TRBJ2-3
D gene: .
clone size: medium-sized
CDR3 DNA: TGTGCCAGCAGCGCCCGGGACACCTCCACAGATACGCAGTATTTT
CDR3 protein: CASSARDTSTDTQYF

V gene: TRBV7-8
J gene: TRBJ1-1
D gene: .
clone size: .
CDR3 DNA: TGTGCCAGCAGCCGGGGGGGGGCGGCTGAAGCTTTCTTT
CDR3 protein: CASSRGGAAEAFF

V gene: TRBV7-8
J gene: TRBJ2-7
D gene: .
clone size: .
CDR3 DNA: TGTGCCAGCAGCTTTGGTTTCTGGGGCCGGGGCGCCGCCTACGAGCAGTACTTC
CDR3 protein: CASSFGFWGRGAAYEQYF

V gene: TRBV6-1
J gene: TRBJ2-5
D gene: .
clone size: .
CDR3 DNA: TGTGCCACCGCCCTCAAACCTCAAAGTCGGGAGACCCAGTACTTC
CDR3 protein: CATALKPQSRETQYF

V gene: TRBV15
J gene: TRBJ1-2
D gene: TRBD1
clone size: .
CDR3 DNA: TGTGCCACCAGCAGACGACAGGGGGCGCAGGGCTACACCTTC
CDR3 protein: CATSRRQGAQGYTF

V gene: TRBV7-3
J gene: TRBJ1-2
D gene: .
clone size: medium-sized
CDR3 DNA: TGTGCCAGCAGCTTAGAATTGGGGGGTCCGGGATATGGCTACACCTTC
CDR3 protein: CASSLELGGPGYGYTF

V gene: TRBV11-2
J gene: TRBJ2-7
D gene: .
clone size: .
CDR3 DNA: TGTGCCAGCAGCTTAGGAGTAAGCTTATTAGTGCAGTACTTC
CDR3 protein: CASSLGVSLLVQYF

V gene: TRBV19
J gene: TRBJ2-7
D gene: .
clone size: .
CDR3 DNA: TGTGCCAGTAGTGCTAGAAACTCCTACGAGCAGTACTTC
CDR3 protein: CASSARNSYEQYF

V gene: TRBV5-1
J gene: TRBJ2-1
D gene: TRBD1
clone size: .
CDR3 DNA: TGCGCCAGCAGCTTATTAGTCGGGACAGGGGCCAATGAGCAGTTCTTC
CDR3 protein: CASSLLVGTGANEQFF

V gene: TRBV7-3
J gene: TRBJ1-2
D gene: TRBD1
clone size: .
CDR3 DNA: TGTGCCAGCAGCGCCGGGACAGGGGGCTTTGGCTACACCTTC
CDR3 protein: CASSAGTGGFGYTF

V gene: TRBV5-1
J gene: TRBJ2-5
D gene: .
clone size: .
CDR3 DNA: TGCGCCAGCAGCCGGGGCCGGGGCAGGGAAGAGACCCAGTACTTC
CDR3 protein: CASSRGRGREETQYF

V gene: TRBV19
J gene: TRBJ2-2
D gene: .
clone size: few
CDR3 DNA: TGTGCCAGTAGTTTCAGGGTCGCCGGGGAGCTGTTTTTT
CDR3 protein: CASSFRVAGELFF

V gene: TRBV7-3
J gene: TRBJ2-1
D gene: TRBD2
clone size: .
CDR3 DNA: TGTGCCAGCAGCTTTATGGCGGGAGTTTACAATGAGCAGTTCTTC
CDR3 protein: CASSFMAGVYNEQFF

V gene: TRBV30
J gene: TRBJ1-2
D gene: .
clone size: once
CDR3 DNA: TGTGCCTGGATACTTGGGGGAGCTAACTATGGCTACACCTTC
CDR3 protein: CAWILGGANYGYTF

V gene: TRBV11-3
J gene: TRBJ2-5
D gene: TRBD2
clone size: .
CDR3 DNA: TGTGCCAGCAGCCCCGGACTAGCGGGAGGGCCGTACCAAGAGACCCAGTACTTC
CDR3 protein: CASSPGLAGGPYQETQYF

V gene: TRBV6-1
J gene: TRBJ1-2
D gene: .
clone size: once
CDR3 DNA: TGTGCCAGCTCGGAAATCGAAGGGGATGGCTACACCTTC
CDR3 protein: CASSEIEGDGYTF

V gene: TRBV7-2
J gene: TRBJ1-2
D gene: .
clone size: .
CDR3 DNA: TGTGCCAGCAGCTTGTTAGGGGGCTATGGCTACACCTTC
CDR3 protein: CASSLLGGYGYTF

V gene: TRBV5-4
J gene: TRBJ2-7
D gene: TRBD2
clone size: .
CDR3 DNA: TGTGCCAGCAGCTTGGAATGGGCCGGGGGAGGGACCTACGAGCAGTACTTC
CDR3 protein: CASSLEWAGGGTYEQYF

V gene: TRBV9
J gene: TRBJ2-5
D gene: TRBD2
clone size: .
CDR3 DNA: TGTGCCAGCGGAGCGGGGGGGCGACAAGAGACCCAGTACTTC
CDR3 protein: CASGAGGRQETQYF

V gene: TRBV5-1
J gene: TRBJ1-1
D gene: .
clone size: few
CDR3 DNA: TGCGCCAGCGGGTGGGAGAACACTGAAGCTTTCTTT
CDR3 protein: CASGWENTEAFF

V gene: TRBV19
J gene: TRBJ1-2
D gene: TRBD1
clone size: few
CDR3 DNA: TGTGCCAGTAGCCTAACCGGGACAGGGAACTATGGCTACACCTTC
CDR3 protein: CASSLTGTGNYGYTF

V gene: TRBV6-5
J gene: TRBJ1-1
D gene: .
clone size: few
CDR3 DNA: TGTGCCAGCAGTCCGGACCCGGACACTGAAGCTTTCTTT
CDR3 protein: CASSPDPDTEAFF

V gene: TRBV9
J gene: TRBJ2-1
D gene: .
clone size: .
CDR3 DNA: TGTGCCAGCAGCGTAGGGCAGGTCAATGAGCAGTTCTTC
CDR3 protein: CASSVGQVNEQFF

V gene: TRBV6-5
J gene: TRBJ1-2
D gene: .
clone size: .
CDR3 DNA: TGTGCCAGCATCGGAACCCCTAACTATGGCTACACCTTC
CDR3 protein: CASIGTPNYGYTF

V gene: TRBV5-1
J gene: TRBJ1-3
D gene: TRBD1
clone size: .
CDR3 DNA: TGCGCCAGCAGCCATCAACAGGGGGTGACTGGAAACACCATATATTTT
CDR3 protein: CASSHQQGVTGNTIYF

V gene: TRBV19
J gene: TRBJ2-7
D gene: TRBD1
clone size: .
CDR3 DNA: TGTGCCAGTAGTATAGGGACAGGGCCCTACGAGCAGTACTTC
CDR3 protein: CASSIGTGPYEQYF

V gene: TRBV21-1
J gene: TRBJ1-3
D gene: .
clone size: .
CDR3 DNA: TGTGCCAGCAGCAAAGCGGTGGTAGAGGGGGCAGGGGGAAACACCATATATTTT
CDR3 protein: CASSKAVVEGAGGNTIYF

V gene: TRBV2
J gene: TRBJ2-5
D gene: .
clone size: .
CDR3 DNA: TGTGCCAGCCGGGGATCGGTGGGGAAACAAGAGACCCAGTACTTC
CDR3 protein: CASRGSVGKQETQYF

V gene: TRBV18
J gene: TRBJ2-3
D gene: .
clone size: .
CDR3 DNA: TGTGCCAGCAGACGGCAGGGGGATACGCAGTATTTT
CDR3 protein: CASRRQGDTQYF

V gene: TRBV6-6
J gene: TRBJ2-5
D gene: TRBD1
clone size: once
CDR3 DNA: TGTGCCAGCAGCCCAGGGGGCCGGGAGACCCAGTACTTC
CDR3 protein: CASSPGGRETQYF

V gene: TRBV13
J gene: TRBJ1-2
D gene: .
clone size: .
CDR3 DNA: TGTGCCAGCAGCTTAGTCCGATCGCCTTGGGGCTACACCTTC
CDR3 protein: CASSLVRSPWGYTF

V gene: TRBV7-2
J gene: TRBJ1-3
D gene: .
clone size: .
CDR3 DNA: TGTGCCAGCAGCCCAAACAGGGCTGGAAACACCATATATTTT
CDR3 protein: CASSPNRAGNTIYF

V gene: TRBV7-9
J gene: TRBJ2-7
D gene: TRBD1
clone size: .
CDR3 DNA: TGTGCCAGCAGCTCCTGGACAGGGAACTACGAGCAGTACTTC
CDR3 protein: CASSSWTGNYEQYF

V gene: TRBV5-1
J gene: TRBJ1-1
D gene: TRBD1
clone size: .
CDR3 DNA: TGCGCCAGCAGATTATTGACAGGGATGAACACTGAAGCTTTCTTT
CDR3 protein: CASRLLTGMNTEAFF

V gene: TRBV30
J gene: TRBJ1-5
D gene: .
clone size: .
CDR3 DNA: TGTGCCGGAGCCGGAGAAGGTCAGCCCCAGCATTTT
CDR3 protein: CAGAGEGQPQHF

V gene: TRBV5-4
J gene: TRBJ2-3
D gene: .
clone size: .
CDR3 DNA: TGTGCCAGCAGCTCCCTAACGGGTGGGGGAGCAGATACGCAGTATTTT
CDR3 protein: CASSSLTGGGADTQYF

V gene: TRBV6-5
J gene: TRBJ1-1
D gene: .
clone size: .
CDR3 DNA: TGTGCCAGCAGTTACGGGCCGGCGGCGGACACTGAAGCTTTCTTT
CDR3 protein: CASSYGPAADTEAFF

V gene: TRBV30
J gene: TRBJ1-5
D gene: .
clone size: .
CDR3 DNA: TGTGCCTGGTCAGGGGCTGCTAATCAGCCCCAGCATTTT
CDR3 protein: CAWSGAANQPQHF

V gene: TRBV7-3
J gene: TRBJ1-2
D gene: .
clone size: .
CDR3 DNA: TGTGCCAGCAGCCCTTTGGGGGATAGCTATGGCTACACCTTC
CDR3 protein: CASSPLGDSYGYTF

V gene: TRBV9
J gene: TRBJ1-2
D gene: .
clone size: .
CDR3 DNA: TGTGCCAGCAGCGTAGGTTCTTACCACTATGGCTACACCTTC
CDR3 protein: CASSVGSYHYGYTF

V gene: TRBV27
J gene: TRBJ1-1
D gene: .
clone size: few
CDR3 DNA: TGTGCCAGCAGTACAGGGTTAGGGAGCACTGAAGCTTTCTTT
CDR3 protein: CASSTGLGSTEAFF

V gene: TRBV19
J gene: TRBJ2-7
D gene: .
clone size: .
CDR3 DNA: TGTGCCAGTAGTCCTATCTCCGGCCTGGGCTCCTACGAGCAGTACTTC
CDR3 protein: CASSPISGLGSYEQYF

V gene: TRBV7-8
J gene: TRBJ2-7
D gene: TRBD1
clone size: .
CDR3 DNA: TGTGCCAGCAGCCCCGACAGGGGGAGCTCCTACGAGCAGTACTTC
CDR3 protein: CASSPDRGSSYEQYF

V gene: TRBV6-5
J gene: TRBJ1-2
D gene: TRBD1
clone size: .
CDR3 DNA: TGTGCCAGCAGATACGACAGGGGTGGCTACACCTTC
CDR3 protein: CASRYDRGGYTF

V gene: TRBV11-2
J gene: TRBJ1-2
D gene: .
clone size: .
CDR3 DNA: TGTGCCAGCAGCTTAGAAGCAAGGGGGGTCGACTATGGCTACACCTTC
CDR3 protein: CASSLEARGVDYGYTF

V gene: TRBV6-5
J gene: TRBJ1-3
D gene: .
clone size: .
CDR3 DNA: TGTGCCAGCAGACAGGAAAACGGAAACACCATATATTTT
CDR3 protein: CASRQENGNTIYF